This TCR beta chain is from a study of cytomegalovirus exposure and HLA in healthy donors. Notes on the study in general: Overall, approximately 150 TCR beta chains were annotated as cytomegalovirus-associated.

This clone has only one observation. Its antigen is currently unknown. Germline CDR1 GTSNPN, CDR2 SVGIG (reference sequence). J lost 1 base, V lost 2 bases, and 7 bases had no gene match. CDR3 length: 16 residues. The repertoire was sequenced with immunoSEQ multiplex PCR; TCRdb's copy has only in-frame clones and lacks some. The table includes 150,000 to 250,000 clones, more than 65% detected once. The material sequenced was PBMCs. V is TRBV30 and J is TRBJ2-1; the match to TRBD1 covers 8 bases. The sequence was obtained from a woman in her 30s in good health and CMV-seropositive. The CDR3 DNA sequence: TGTGCCTGGAGTACACCCGGGACAGGTTCCTACAATGAGCAGTTCTTC. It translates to CAWSTPGTGSYNEQFF.